These 6 T cell receptor beta chains were sequenced from one sample in a study of CD8 T cells in ankylosing spondylitis. TCRdb passed the 5' RACE reads through MiXCR, listing each CDR3 protein once. The sample lists 500,000 to 650,000 distinct CDR3 sequences, about 5.2% occurring once. No antigen is known for these receptors. Study-level results: A TCR beta motif of eight highly homologous variants appeared characteristic of ankylosing spondylitis blood.

Sequenced material: blood, either unsorted or a sorted T cell fraction (not recorded which). These receptors were taken from a male donor with ankylosing spondylitis.

This clonotype was observed many times. One junction end does not reproduce the germline sequence, and a read error may be involved. This chain joins TRBV20-1 and TRBJ2-7; the match to TRBD1 covers 7 bases. This CDR3 spans 13 amino acids. Germline CDR1 is DFQATT and CDR2 is SNEGSKA (reference sequence). CDR3 protein: CSAREATGLRQHF. The CDR3 nucleotides read TGCAGTGCTAGAGAGGCGACAGGGTTGAGGCAGCACTTC.

This clonotype appeared many times. This chain joins TRBV7-2 and TRBJ2-7; D gene unclear. This CDR3 is 14 amino acids long. Trimming took off 4 bases at V and 3 bases at J, with 13 bases between the two ends. Germline V gene sequence: CDR1 SGHTA, CDR2 FQGNSA. This CDR3 is CASSSSGRSYEQYF. The CDR3 bases are TGTGCCAGCAGCTCCTCAGGCCGAAGCTACGAGCAGTACTTC.

The rearrangement joins TRBV6-1 to TRBJ2-7; 8 bases are shared with TRBD2. This CDR3 comprises 14 residues. The germline V gene encodes CDR1 MNHNS and CDR2 SASEGT. V trimming: 6 bases; J trimming: 7 bases; junction bases outside the gene matches: 11. CDR3 DNA: TGTGCCAGCAGCCCCCCGGGACTAGGGCCTGAGCAGTACTTC. Protein sequence: CASSPPGLGPEQYF.

At least ten counts were recorded for this clonotype. The V call is TRBV6-1, the J call TRBJ2-7, with 7 bases fitting TRBD2. Germline CDR1 MNHNS, CDR2 SASEGT. V was clipped by 6 bases and J by 3 bases; unmatched bases: 11. The CDR3 has 15 residues. For the CDR3, the DNA is TGTGCCAGCAGGATGGAGCGGGAACTACGCTACGAGCAGTACTTC. It specifies CASRMERELRYEQYF.

This chain joins TRBV20-1 and TRBJ1-2, with D hard to call. Germline V gene sequence: CDR1 DFQATT, CDR2 SNEGSKA (reference sequence). The CDR3 covers 12 residues. V was shortened by 3 bases and J by 2 bases, with 7 bases between the two germline ends. The CDR3 sequence: CSARESNYGYTF. The CDR3 DNA reads as TGCAGTGCTAGGGAGTCAAACTATGGCTACACCTTC.

The table lists this clonotype with many counts. This chain uses TRBV29-1 with TRBJ1-2; TRBD1 is a possible D gene (6 bases). CDR3 size: 14 residues. The germline V gene encodes CDR1 SQVTM and CDR2 ANQGSEA. V dropped 3 bases and J dropped 2 bases, with 13 bases sitting between them. Here the CDR3 reads CSVEEDSKNYGYTF. The CDR3, as DNA: TGCAGCGTTGAGGAGGACAGCAAAAACTATGGCTACACCTTC.